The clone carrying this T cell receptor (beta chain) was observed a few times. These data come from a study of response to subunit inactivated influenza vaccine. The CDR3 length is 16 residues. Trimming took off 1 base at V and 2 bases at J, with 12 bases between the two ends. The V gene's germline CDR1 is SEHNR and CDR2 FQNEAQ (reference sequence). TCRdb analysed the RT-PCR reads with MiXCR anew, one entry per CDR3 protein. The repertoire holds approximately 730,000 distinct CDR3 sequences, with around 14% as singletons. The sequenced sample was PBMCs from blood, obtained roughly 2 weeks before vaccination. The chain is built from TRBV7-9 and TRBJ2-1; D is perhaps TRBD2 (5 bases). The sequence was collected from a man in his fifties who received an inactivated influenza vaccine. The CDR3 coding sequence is TGTGCCAGCAGCTTAGATGTGGGAGTGCCCTACAATGAGCAGTTCTTC. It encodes CASSLDVGVPYNEQFF.